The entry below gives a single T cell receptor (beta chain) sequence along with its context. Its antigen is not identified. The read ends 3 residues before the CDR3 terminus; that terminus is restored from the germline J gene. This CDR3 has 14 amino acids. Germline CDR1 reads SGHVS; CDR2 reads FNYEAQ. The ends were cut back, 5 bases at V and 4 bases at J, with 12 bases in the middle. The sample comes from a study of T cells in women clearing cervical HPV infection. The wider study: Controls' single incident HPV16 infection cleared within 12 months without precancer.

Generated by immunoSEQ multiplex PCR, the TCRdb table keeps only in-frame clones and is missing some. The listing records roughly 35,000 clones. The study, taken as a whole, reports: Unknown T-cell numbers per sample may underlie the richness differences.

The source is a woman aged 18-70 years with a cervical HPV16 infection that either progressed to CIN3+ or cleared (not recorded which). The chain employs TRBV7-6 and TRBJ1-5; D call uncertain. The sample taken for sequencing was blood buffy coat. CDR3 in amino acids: CASSLRRGNQPQHF. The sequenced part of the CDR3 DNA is TGTGCCAGCAGCCTCCGGCGAGGGAATCAGCCC.